The 11 T cell receptor beta chains reported below all come from one sample, sequenced in a study of molecular identifiers for immune sequencing clone quantification. From the PCR reads, TCRdb called clonotypes with MiXCR, one entry per CDR3 protein. The sample holds some 320,000 distinct CDR3 sequences, about 20% seen once. Material: naive CD8+ T cells from blood, with Jurkat cell RNA spiked in. Subset denoted: FACS-sorted CD8+CD4-CCR7+CD45RA+ naive T cells. Receptors originate from a human donor in good health. Some libraries in this study had Jurkat cell RNA spiked in.

This clonotype was seen repeatedly, ten times or more. The chain joins TRBV27 to TRBJ1-1; TRBD1 agrees at 7 bases. V was clipped by 1 base and J by 4 bases; unmatched bases: 3. The CDR3 extends over 14 amino acids. The germline CDR1 and CDR2 sequences are MNHEY and SMNVEV (reference sequence). CDR3 DNA: TGTGCCAGCAGTTTATTTACAGGGGCCACTGAAGCTTTCTTT. Translation gives CASSLFTGATEAFF.

There are many counts of this clonotype. This chain connects TRBV6-5 to TRBJ2-3, with TRBD2 matching over 15 bases. V trimming: 4 bases; J trimming: 0 bases; junction bases outside the gene matches: 5. The CDR3 has 18 amino acids. Germline CDR1 MNHEY, CDR2 SVGAGI. The CDR3, as DNA: TGTGCCAGCAGTTCCCCGGGACTAGCGGGGGGCAGCACAGATACGCAGTATTTT. Its protein product is CASSSPGLAGGSTDTQYF.

As for this clonotype: This may arise from a read error, as a much more abundant clone is one base away. The rearrangement joins TRBV7-9 to TRBJ2-7; the D gene is possibly TRBD1 (7 bases). The CDR3 extends over 14 amino acids. Between the trimmed V and J ends, which lost 6 bases and 6 bases, there was a span of 18 bases. Germline-derived CDR1 and CDR2 are SEHNR and FQNEAQ (reference sequence). The CDR3 is CASRPAPQGGEQYF. CDR3 in DNA: TGTGCCAGCAGGCCCGCCCCCCAGGGGGGCGAGCAGTACTTC.

This clonotype was observed many times. The V and J genes are TRBV6-6 and TRBJ1-1; 10 nucleotides line up with TRBD1. CDR3 length equals 18 residues. The germline V gene encodes CDR1 MNHNY and CDR2 SVGAGI (reference sequence). Trimming took 5 bases from V and 1 from J; bases not matched to a gene: 13. CDR3 loop: CASSRLRDRGWANTEAFF. Written as DNA, the CDR3 is TGTGCCAGCAGTCGACTCCGGGACAGGGGATGGGCGAACACTGAAGCTTTCTTT.

This CDR3 is CASSLAGQLPSRVLHF. The CDR3, as DNA: TGTGCCAGCAGCTTAGCAGGACAGCTACCATCCAGGGTTCTGCATTTT. This chain links TRBV7-9 with TRBJ1-5; the D gene is possibly TRBD1 (6 bases). There are 16 residues in the CDR3. Trimming took off 0 bases at V and 15 bases at J, with 24 bases between the two ends. Germline V gene sequence: CDR1 SEHNR, CDR2 FQNEAQ (reference sequence).

The table lists this clonotype with many counts. The V gene is TRBV29-1, the J gene TRBJ2-1; 11 positions match TRBD2. CDR3 length: 15 amino acids. Looked up from germline, CDR1 is SQVTM and CDR2 is ANQGSEA. V was clipped by 4 bases and J by 2 bases; unmatched bases: 4. CDR3 nucleotide sequence: TGCAGCGTTGTGGGACTAGCGGTTACCTACAATGAGCAGTTCTTC. Translated, it gives CSVVGLAVTYNEQFF.

This clonotype has at least ten counts. The chain links TRBV7-2 to TRBJ2-3; a weak D match, TRBD1 (5 bases). The CDR3 loop spans 16 amino acids. The V and J ends lost 5 bases and 2 bases respectively, with 17 bases between them. Germline V gene sequence: CDR1 SGHTA, CDR2 FQGNSA. The CDR3 sequence: CASSALTGVNTDTQYF. In nucleotides, the CDR3 is TGTGCCAGCAGCGCACTAACAGGAGTGAACACAGATACGCAGTATTTT.

This clonotype was detected only a few times. The V call is TRBV6-5, the J call TRBJ1-1; the D is unclear. There are 13 residues in the CDR3. Trimming took 2 bases from V and 8 from J, leaving 12 bases between them. Per germline, CDR1 MNHEY and CDR2 SVGAGI. The CDR3: CASSYAGGPEAFF. For the CDR3, the DNA is TGTGCCAGCAGTTACGCAGGAGGGCCCGAAGCTTTCTTT.

This clonotype occurred many times. This sequence joins TRBV6-5 and TRBJ1-1; no definite D call. Germline lookup yields CDR1 MNHEY and CDR2 SVGAGI. The length of the CDR3 is 13 residues. Trimming pared 2 bases from V and 1 base from J, leaving 5 bases between. This CDR3 is CASSYLTNTEAFF. CDR3 DNA: TGTGCCAGCAGTTACCTTACGAACACTGAAGCTTTCTTT.

There are a few counts of this clonotype. A much larger clone sits a single nucleotide away, making a read error possible. This chain connects TRBV21-1 to TRBJ1-5; the table calls TRBD1, which could not be checked here. TRBV21-1 is designated a pseudogene. The length of the CDR3 is 14 residues. Here the CDR3 DNA reads TGTGCCAGCAGCGGGGGGGGAGTGAATCGGCCCCAGCATTTT. It is translated as CASSGGGVNRPQHF.

This clonotype was recorded many times. V usage is TRBV7-6 and J usage is TRBJ2-2, with no clear D. The CDR3 is 15 amino acids. Trimming stripped 4 bases from V and 3 bases from J, with 12 bases between. Per the germline V gene, CDR1 is SGHVS and CDR2 is FNYEAQ. The CDR3: CASSSGPGDTGELFF. CDR3 DNA sequence: TGTGCCAGCAGCTCCGGACCTGGCGACACCGGGGAGCTGTTTTTT.